The 12 T cell receptor beta chains given below trace back to one sample, sequenced in a study of OX40 agonist ivuxolimab in advanced cancers. Produced via immunoSEQ multiplex PCR; TCRdb's table is partial and in-frame only. The repertoire holds tens of thousands of clones, with about 94% as singletons. The starting material was CD4+ or CD8+ T cells sorted from blood, obtained in a trial of the OX40 agonist ivuxolimab. The receptors originated from an adult with an advanced solid tumor such as melanoma, head and neck, liver or kidney cancer.

The chain links TRBV6-1 to TRBJ2-1, with a tentative D call TRBD2 (6 bases). Trimming left V 2 bases short and J 6 bases short, with 14 bases between. This CDR3 is built from 15 residues. The germline V gene encodes CDR1 MNHNS and CDR2 SASEGT. The CDR3 DNA reads as TGTGCCAGCAGTGAAAGAACGAACGGGGGCAATGAGCAGTTCTTC. Translating it yields CASSERTNGGNEQFF.

For the CDR3, the DNA is TGTGCCAGCAGCTTGGGACCAGTGGAGCAGTTCTTC. It yields the protein CASSLGPVEQFF. The J gene is TRBJ2-1, the V gene TRBV5-6; no definite D call. V lost 0 bases to trimming and J lost 10 bases, with 8 bases between them. The CDR3 runs 12 residues. In germline, CDR1 is SGHDT, CDR2 YYEEEE.

This chain connects TRBV4-1 to TRBJ1-1; possible D gene TRBD1, 5 bases. The CDR3 has 15 residues. CDR1 is MGHRA and CDR2 is YSYEKL in the germline V gene. Trimming took 4 bases from V and 1 from J, leaving 13 bases between them. The CDR3 loop is CASSLSAGPNTEAFF. For the CDR3, the DNA is TGCGCCAGCAGCCTATCGGCAGGGCCGAACACTGAAGCTTTCTTT.

The V call is TRBV28, the J call TRBJ1-5; TRBD1 matches at 9 bases. V shed 7 bases and J 5 bases; nucleotides not matched to a gene: 12. CDR1 is MDHEN and CDR2 is SYDVKM in the germline V gene. This CDR3 is built from 16 residues. The CDR3 nucleotides are TGTGCCAGCAACCCGTTGACAGGGGGATTTCATCAGCCCCAGCATTTT. This encodes CASNPLTGGFHQPQHF.

V and J are TRBV6-1 and TRBJ2-5; 15 bases are a match to TRBD2. V gave up 1 base and J gave up 7 bases; unmatched junction bases: 16. Germline V lookup: CDR1 MNHNS, CDR2 SASEGT. This CDR3 spans 20 amino acids. This chain's CDR3 is CASSEGPGLAGGKEGGTQYF. The CDR3 DNA is TGTGCCAGCAGTGAAGGCCCCGGACTAGCGGGAGGGAAGGAGGGTGGGACCCAGTACTTC.

The chain is built from TRBV7-8 and TRBJ2-7, with TRBD1 matching over 8 bases. Looked up from germline, CDR1 is SGHVS and CDR2 is FQNEAQ. The CDR3 runs 17 residues. The ends lost 5 bases at V and 0 bases at J; junction bases unmatched: 12. CDR3 DNA sequence: TGTGCCAGCAGCCCAGGGACAGGTCCCTTCTTCTCCTACGAGCAGTACTTC. Translating gives CASSPGTGPFFSYEQYF.

The CDR3 coding sequence is TGTGCCAGCAGCTCCGCCGGGGCGAGGAATGAGCAGTTCTTC. This encodes CASSSAGARNEQFF. The chain is built from TRBV11-2 and TRBJ2-1; either TRBD1 or TRBD2 may fit D (5 bases each). The V end lost 4 bases, the J end lost 7 bases, and 14 bases lay between the germline ends. From germline, CDR1 is SGHAT and CDR2 FQNNGV. The CDR3 extends over 14 amino acids.

The V call is TRBV5-1, the J call TRBJ2-1, with D unresolved. With 2 bases removed from V and 9 bases from J, the gap between germline ends came to 12 bases. Germline lookup yields CDR1 SGHRS and CDR2 YFSETQ. The CDR3 consists of 13 residues. The CDR3 DNA reads as TGCGCCAGCAGCTTTCGTGGTGGTGTTGAGCAGTTCTTC. It is translated as CASSFRGGVEQFF.

The gene calls are TRBV13 and TRBJ2-1, with D perhaps matching TRBD1 (5 bases). Germline-derived CDR1 and CDR2 are PRHDT and FYEKMQ (reference sequence). V shed 2 bases and J shed 4 bases, with 9 bases lying between them. The CDR3 is made up of 14 amino acids. CDR3 DNA: TGTGCCAGCAGCTTACAAAAGGGGTACAATGAGCAGTTCTTC. This sequence encodes CASSLQKGYNEQFF.

The V and J genes are TRBV6-5 and TRBJ2-6; D is uncertain. This CDR3 has 14 amino acids. Germline V gene data show CDR1 as MNHEY and CDR2 as SVGAGI. V was clipped by 2 bases and J by 0 bases, with 2 bases between them. CDR3 nucleotides: TGTGCCAGCAGTTACAGCTCTGGGGCCAACGTCCTGACTTTC. Its protein product is CASSYSSGANVLTF.

The chain has TRBV5-6 and TRBJ2-7; the D is unclear. This CDR3 contains 11 residues. V shed 5 bases and J shed 5 bases, with 8 bases lying between them. CDR1 is SGHDT, CDR2 YYEEEE, per germline. The CDR3 reads CASSQTNEQYF. CDR3 nucleotide sequence: TGTGCCAGCAGTCAGACAAACGAGCAGTACTTC.

This clone was seen only a few times. The V gene is TRBV7-8, the J gene TRBJ1-3, with 9 bases lining up with TRBD1. CDR3 length: 18 residues. Looked up from germline, CDR1 is SGHVS and CDR2 is FQNEAQ. Trimming cost V 6 bases and J 2 bases; bases outside gene matches: 14. The CDR3 bases are TGTGCCAGCAGGTTCGGACAGGGGCCGCTAGGGCCTGGAAACACCATATATTTT. This encodes CASRFGQGPLGPGNTIYF. The full variable domain, completed using reference TRBV7-8 and TRBJ1-3, is GAGVSQSPRYKVAKRGQDVALRCDPISGHVSLFWYQQALGQGPEFLTYFQNEAQLDKSGLPSDRFFAERPEGSVSTLKIQRTQQEDSAVYLCASRFGQGPLGPGNTIYFGEGSWLTVV.